The clone carrying this T cell receptor beta chain has a count of ten or more. These data originate in a study of low-dose radiotherapy and immunotherapy resistance in tumors. About the study: Every two weeks patients got nivolumab 240 mg flat dose, plus ipilimumab 1 mg/kg every six weeks, intravenously. Cyclophosphamide infusions of 200 mg/m2 came every two weeks, one day before radiation-immunotherapy.

Germline lookup yields CDR1 SGHTA and CDR2 FQGTGA. Trimming removed 3 bases from V and 2 bases from J, with 9 bases in between. The CDR3 runs to 14 residues. Time point specified: after trial treatment. Treatment noted: LDRT plus nivolumab, ipilimumab, low-dose cyclophosphamide and aspirin (RACIN trial). First-strand cDNA used TRAV- and TRBV-specific primers, covering alpha and beta chains. A roughly 19-cycle PCR with a constant-region primer and V-primer adapter amplified TCRs. One entry per CDR3 protein, called by TCRdb with MiXCR from the reads. The sample yields roughly 95,000 distinct CDR3 sequences, roughly 19% seen once.

This clonotype was sampled from a female donor with ovarian cancer. The chain combines TRBV7-3 with TRBJ2-3; D may be TRBD1 (7 bases). Source: PBMCs, taken after low-dose radiotherapy plus immunotherapy. The CDR3 reads CASSFRGVTDTQYF. For the CDR3, the DNA is TGTGCCAGCAGCTTCAGGGGGGTCACAGATACGCAGTATTTT.